These 18 T cell receptor beta chains were sequenced from one sample in a study of T cells in women clearing cervical HPV infection. Here immunoSEQ multiplex PCR was the method, and the copy in TCRdb shows in-frame clones only, minus some. Recorded for this sample: 21,000 or so clones. Sequenced: blood buffy coat. The receptors derive from a woman aged 18-70 years with a cervical HPV16 infection that either progressed to CIN3+ or cleared (not recorded which).

Frequency places this clone as medium-sized (0.01 to 0.1%). Sequencing ends 3 residues short of the CDR3 end; the germline J gene provides the rest. The rearrangement links TRBV29-1 to TRBJ1-2; D call uncertain. This CDR3 contains 11 residues. CDR1 and CDR2 from the germline V gene are SQVTM and ANQGSEA. The V end lost 4 bases, the J end lost 4 bases, and 7 bases lay between the germline ends. The CDR3 sequence: CSVGERYGYTF. CDR3 DNA (partial): TGCAGCGTTGGAGAGCGCTATGGC. The full variable domain, completed using reference TRBV29-1 and TRBJ1-2, is SAVISQKPSRDICQRGTSLTIQCQVDSQVTMMFWYRQQPGQSLTLIATANQGSEATYESGFVIDKFPISRPNLTFSTLTVSNMSPEDSSIYLCSVGERYGYTFGSGTRLTVV.

On this clone: The read ends 3 residues early relative to the CDR3; the germline J gene fills the gap. The genes are TRBV20-1 and TRBJ2-5; possible D gene TRBD2, 6 bases. This CDR3 is built from 13 residues. Germline values: CDR1 DFQATT, CDR2 SNEGSKA (reference sequence). The CDR3 spells CSALLARTDTQYF. The part of the CDR3 DNA that was read is TGCAGTGCTTTACTAGCACGCACAGATACC.

The CDR3 is CASSNSASYEQYF. Incomplete CDR3 DNA: TGTGCCAGCAGCAACTCCGCCTCCTACGAG. The chain is built from TRBV4-2 and TRBJ2-7, with unresolved D. The CDR3 is cut off 3 residues early in the read; its end comes from the germline J gene. The CDR3 spans 13 residues. V was cut by 5 bases and J by 0 bases, with 8 bases left in between. From germline, CDR1 is LGHNA and CDR2 YNFKEQ.

Note on this clone: The read falls 3 residues short of the CDR3 end, and the missing part is taken from the germline J gene. The chain uses TRBV19 and TRBJ2-1; TRBD1 aligns across 9 bases. The CDR3 runs 14 residues. V lost 7 bases to trimming and J lost 8 bases; unmatched junction nucleotides: 9. Germline V gene sequence: CDR1 LNHDA, CDR2 SQIVND (reference sequence). CDR3 amino acids: CASIGQGIPHEQFF. The DNA read from the CDR3 is TGTGCCAGTATTGGACAGGGGATTCCCCATGAG.

On this clone itself: The sequenced fragment ends 3 residues before the CDR3 boundary, so the rest is inferred from the germline J gene. This rearrangement joins TRBV19 to TRBJ2-6, with a possible D match to TRBD2 (6 bases). Looked up from germline, CDR1 is LNHDA and CDR2 is SQIVND (reference sequence). The V end lost 10 bases, the J end lost 2 bases, and 15 bases lay between the germline ends. The CDR3 covers 15 residues. CDR3 DNA (partial): TGTGCCACCTCACCCTCGGGGGCTGGGGCCAACGTC. Protein: CATSPSGAGANV. The entire CDR3 reads CATSPSGAGANVLTF. Complete variable domain (other parts from reference TRBV19 and TRBJ2-6): DGGITQSPKYLFRKEGQNVTLSCEQNLNHDAMYWYRQDPGQGLRLIYYSQIVNDFQKGDIAEGYSVSREKKESFPLTVTSAQKNPTAFYLCATSPSGAGANVLTFGAGSRLTVL.

To note about this clone: The CDR3 is cut off 3 residues early in the read; its end comes from the germline J gene. The V and J genes are TRBV20-1 and TRBJ1-2; 11 nucleotides align to TRBD1. Per germline, CDR1 DFQATT and CDR2 SNEGSKA (reference sequence). The V gene end was trimmed by 3 bases and the J gene end by 7 bases; junction bases not matched to a gene: 4. CDR3 length: 13 amino acids. The CDR3 loop is CSASGQGARGYTF. CDR3 DNA (partial): TGCAGTGCTAGTGGACAGGGGGCGCGTGGC.

As regards this clone: The DNA ends 3 residues before the CDR3 does, and the rest of the CDR3 is filled in from the germline J gene. The rearrangement links TRBV19 to TRBJ1-5; D gene unclear. The germline gives CDR1 LNHDA, CDR2 SQIVND (reference sequence). This CDR3 has 18 amino acids. With 2 bases removed from V and 0 bases from J, the gap between germline ends came to 17 bases. CDR3 DNA, as far as it was read: TGTGCCAGTAGTATAACGGCCATTGCCGACTATAGCAATCAGCCC. It translates to CASSITAIADYSNQP. The whole CDR3 protein is CASSITAIADYSNQPQHF.

For this clone: The missing CDR3 end, 3 residues past where the read stops, is filled in from the germline J gene. V gene TRBV11-2 combines with J gene TRBJ2-2; unclear D gene. CDR1 is SGHAT and CDR2 is FQNNGV in the germline V gene. Trimming took 0 bases from V and 4 from J, leaving 9 bases between them. The CDR3 contains 15 residues. CDR3 in amino acids: CASSLELIATGELFF. The sequenced CDR3 bases are TGTGCCAGCAGCTTAGAACTAATTGCCACCGGGGAG.

Notes on this clone: The read gets to within 3 residues of the CDR3 end, and the germline J gene fills in the rest. The genes are TRBV30 and TRBJ2-7; a possible D gene is TRBD2 (5 bases). V lost 2 bases and J lost 2, with 16 bases in between. This CDR3 is 15 amino acids long. The germline gives CDR1 GTSNPN, CDR2 SVGIG (reference sequence). The DNA read from the CDR3 is TGTGCCTGGAGTCTCCCCCCACTAGGGACCTACGAG. Translation: CAWSLPPLGTYE. The full CDR3 protein reads CAWSLPPLGTYEQYF. Full variable domain (rest looked up from reference TRBV30 and TRBJ2-7): SQTIHQWPATLVQPVGSPLSLECTVEGTSNPNLYWYRQAAGRGLQLLFYSVGIGQISSEVPQNLSASRPQDRQFILSSKKLLLSDSGFYLCAWSLPPLGTYEQYFGPGTRLTVT.

About this clone itself: The CDR3 goes on 3 residues after the read ends, and that part is filled in from the germline J gene. This rearrangement joins TRBV19 to TRBJ2-7, with 7 positions matching TRBD1. Losses at the gene ends were 1 base for V and 5 bases for J; bases not matched to a gene: 5. The CDR3 extends over 14 amino acids. Looked up from germline, CDR1 is LNHDA and CDR2 is SQIVND (reference sequence). CDR3 loop: CASSIGATGNEQYF. Partial CDR3 DNA: TGTGCCAGTAGTATAGGGGCGACAGGGAACGAG. The variable domain in full, completed from reference TRBV19 and TRBJ2-7, reads DGGITQSPKYLFRKEGQNVTLSCEQNLNHDAMYWYRQDPGQGLRLIYYSQIVNDFQKGDIAEGYSVSREKKESFPLTVTSAQKNPTAFYLCASSIGATGNEQYFGPGTRLTVT.

About this clone itself: Read coverage stops 3 residues before the CDR3 terminus; the germline J gene supplies the remainder. The chain employs TRBV18 and TRBJ2-2; 10 nucleotides match TRBD1. Germline values: CDR1 KGHSH, CDR2 LQKENI. The CDR3 length is 13 residues. The junction had 2 bases not matched to a gene; V was cut back by 3 bases and J by 10 bases. This CDR3 is CASSPGQGLELFF. Incomplete CDR3 DNA: TGTGCCAGCTCACCGGGACAGGGGTTGGAG.

Turning to this clone: The read terminates 3 residues ahead of where the CDR3 ends, so the germline J gene completes it. This chain connects TRBV7-8 to TRBJ1-1; no definite D call. Germline V gives CDR1 SGHVS, CDR2 FQNEAQ. V lost 1 base, J lost 4 bases, and 7 bases lay in between. CDR3 size: 13 residues. The CDR3 here is CASSLGYGTEAFF. CDR3 DNA (partial): TGTGCCAGCAGCTTAGGGTACGGCACTGAA.

A note on this clone: Read data end 3 residues before the CDR3 end; the end is taken from the germline J gene. The V call is TRBV20-1, the J call TRBJ2-1; weak D call: TRBD1 (5 bases). This CDR3 comprises 15 residues. Germline V gene sequence: CDR1 DFQATT, CDR2 SNEGSKA (reference sequence). V shed 5 bases and J shed 3 bases, with 17 bases lying between them. Incomplete CDR3 DNA: TGCAGTGCTGTACCCTACGACAGACTCTACAATGAG. Translating it yields CSAVPYDRLYNE. The CDR3, in full, reads CSAVPYDRLYNEQFF.

Details on this clone: The read stops 3 residues short of the end of the CDR3; the missing end is completed from the germline J gene. This chain joins TRBV7-6 and TRBJ2-3; TRBD2 agrees at 14 bases. The CDR3 has 17 amino acids. Unmatched junction bases numbered 7, after V lost 5 bases and J lost 3 bases. Germline V CDR1 and CDR2: SGHVS, FNYEAQ. This CDR3 reads CASSAGTSGSLTDTQYF. CDR3 DNA, as far as it was read: TGTGCCAGCAGCGCCGGGACTAGCGGGAGTCTAACAGATACG.

Worth noting for this clone: The read terminates 3 residues ahead of where the CDR3 ends, so the germline J gene completes it. The V gene is TRBV5-5, the J gene TRBJ1-2; TRBD1 agrees at 7 bases. There are 14 residues in the CDR3. In germline, CDR1 is SGHKS, CDR2 YYEKEE (reference sequence). V gave up 1 base and J gave up 4 bases; unmatched junction bases: 4. The sequenced CDR3 bases are TGTGCCAGCAGCTTGTTGGACAGGCCCTATGGC. This codes for CASSLLDRPYG. The full-length CDR3 reads as CASSLLDRPYGYTF.

Remarks on this clone: At one of its ends the junction is not consistent with the germline gene, which may arise from a read error. CDR3 DNA, as far as it was read: TGTGCTAGCAGCCCATTAGCGGGAGGTTCTAATGAC. Translated, it gives CASSPLAGGSND. The whole CDR3 reads CASSPLAGGSNDYTF. J is TRBJ1-2 and V is TRBV7-7; no definite D call. The read ends 3 residues early relative to the CDR3; the germline J gene fills the gap. CDR3 length: 15 amino acids. Germline V gene data show CDR1 as SSHAT and CDR2 as FNYEAQ (reference sequence).

This CDR3 reads CSAKSPGQDYEQYF. The CDR3 DNA, read in part, is TGCAGTGCTAAATCTCCGGGACAGGACTACGAG. This chain uses TRBV20-1 with TRBJ2-7; 8 nucleotides align to TRBD1. The read ends 3 residues early relative to the CDR3; the germline J gene fills the gap. The CDR3 length is 14 residues. CDR1 and CDR2 (germline): DFQATT, SNEGSKA (reference sequence). After removal of 4 bases from V and 3 bases from J, the junction contained 8 bases not matched to a gene.

This clone is deemed medium-sized by its frequency. The read gets to within 3 residues of the CDR3 end, and the germline J gene fills in the rest. The same CDR3 is also encoded by other DNA sequences in this sample. The chain is built from TRBV18 and TRBJ1-4, with D maybe TRBD1 (6 bases). The CDR3 totals 16 residues. Germline loops: CDR1 KGHSH, CDR2 LQKENI. Trimming removed 0 bases at V and 8 bases at J, with 16 bases between. CDR3 DNA (partial): TGTGCCAGCTCACCACCTACGGGACAAGAGGGGGAAAAA. Residues: CASSPPTGQEGEK. In full, the CDR3 reads CASSPPTGQEGEKLFF. The full variable domain, completed using reference TRBV18 and TRBJ1-4, is NAGVMQNPRHLVRRRGQEARLRCSPMKGHSHVYWYRQLPEEGLKFMVYLQKENIIDESGMPKERFSAEFPKEGPSILRIQQVVRGDSAAYFCASSPPTGQEGEKLFFGSGTQLSVL.